The 22 T cell receptor beta chains reported below all come from one sample, sequenced in a study of beta chain features in type 1 diabetes. Which antigens these TCRs recognize remains unknown. Overall study results and limits: All four CD4+ subsets from Type 1 diabetes patients carried moderately but significantly shorter TCRB CDR3s.

The whole isolated RNA underwent reverse transcription, so sequencing captured expressed TCRB transcripts. Here immunoSEQ multiplex PCR was the method, and the copy in TCRdb shows in-frame clones only, minus some. The table lists a few hundred thousand clones, around a tenth of them singletons, with 0.45% to 0.65% in the top ten. Sequences were obtained from central memory CD4+ T cells from blood. These TCRs come from a man aged 30 to 39 with type 1 diabetes.

The V gene is TRBV6-1, the J gene TRBJ2-3, with D unresolved. Between the trimmed V and J ends, which lost 1 base and 7 bases, there was a span of 9 bases. This CDR3 spans 13 amino acids. The germline V gene encodes CDR1 MNHNS and CDR2 SASEGT. The CDR3 nucleotides read TGTGCCAGCAGTGAAGGTCACGGAAATACGCAGTATTTT. This encodes CASSEGHGNTQYF.

CDR3 bases: TGTGCCAGTAGTAGATCGAACACTGAAGCTTTCTTT. Translating it yields CASSRSNTEAFF. The chain is built from TRBV19 and TRBJ1-1; D gene uncertain. V was clipped by 4 bases and J by 1 base, with 4 bases between them. Per the germline V gene, CDR1 is LNHDA and CDR2 is SQIVND (reference sequence). This CDR3 region has 12 residues.

This clone showed up just a few times. V and J are TRBV12-5 and TRBJ1-2; D gene uncertain. The germline gives CDR1 LGHNT, CDR2 FRNRAP. V dropped 7 bases and J dropped 7 bases, with 16 bases sitting between them. The CDR3 covers 13 residues. CDR3 bases: TGTGCTAGTGCCCAAAATTGGGAGGGTGGCTACACCTTC. It translates to CASAQNWEGGYTF.

This clone showed up just a few times. The V and J genes are TRBV9 and TRBJ2-1; the match to TRBD2 covers 7 bases. V lost 3 bases to trimming and J lost 1 base; unmatched junction nucleotides: 4. The CDR3 is made up of 15 amino acids. Per the germline V gene, CDR1 is SGDLS and CDR2 is YYNGEE. The CDR3 coding sequence is TGTGCCAGCAGCGCTTTTAGCGGGTCCTACAATGAGCAGTTCTTC. Protein sequence: CASSAFSGSYNEQFF.

This chain links TRBV2 with TRBJ1-4; a weak D match, TRBD1 (5 bases). The V end lost 4 bases, the J end lost 6 bases, and 9 bases lay between the germline ends. The germline V gene has CDR1 SNHLY and CDR2 FYNNEI. This CDR3 spans 13 amino acids. CDR3 DNA: TGTGCCAGCAGTGTCAGGGACTATGAAAAACTGTTTTTT. Protein product: CASSVRDYEKLFF.

This chain connects TRBV10-2 to TRBJ1-4; D is perhaps TRBD1 (5 bases). The V and J ends lost 7 bases and 8 bases respectively, with 17 bases between them. The CDR3 is 14 residues long. The germline V gene encodes CDR1 WSHSY and CDR2 SAAADI. The CDR3 loop is CASMEPDKSEKLFF. CDR3 nucleotides: TGCGCCAGCATGGAGCCGGACAAGAGCGAAAAACTGTTTTTT.

V usage is TRBV27 and J usage is TRBJ1-2; D remains unclear. The germline V gene encodes CDR1 MNHEY and CDR2 SMNVEV (reference sequence). The CDR3 extends over 13 amino acids. V lost 5 bases and J 1 base, leaving 8 bases between the germline ends. For the CDR3, the DNA is TGTGCCAGCAGTGGACGGAATAACTATGGCTACACCTTC. It specifies CASSGRNNYGYTF.

CDR3 DNA sequence: TGTGCCAGCAGCCCTGGGGGGACAGTGGTTGAAGCTTTCTTT. Its protein is CASSPGGTVVEAFF. V gene TRBV5-4 combines with J gene TRBJ1-1; 7 nucleotides agree with TRBD1. Germline V CDR1 and CDR2: SGHNT, YYREEE (reference sequence). V lost 4 bases and J lost 7; bases outside the gene matches: 10. The CDR3 runs to 14 residues.

There are many counts of this clone. Distinct nucleotide sequences in the sample also encode this CDR3. The rearrangement uses TRBV10-3 and TRBJ2-7, with TRBD2 matching 11 bases. This CDR3 spans 15 amino acids. Germline V gene sequence: CDR1 ENHRY, CDR2 SYGVKD. V dropped 4 bases and J dropped 3; count of bases not matched to a gene: 5. CDR3 sequence reads: CAISAAGTSGYEQYF. As DNA, the CDR3 is TGTGCCATCAGTGCTGCCGGGACTAGCGGCTACGAGCAGTACTTC.

This clone was detected only once. Here the CDR3 reads CASSSFGGRGRTNSPLHF. The CDR3 DNA reads TGTGCCAGCAGCTCCTTCGGGGGTAGGGGACGGACAAATTCACCCCTCCACTTT. The V gene is TRBV7-9, the J gene TRBJ1-6; D may be TRBD1 (5 bases). The CDR3 extends over 18 amino acids. CDR1 is SEHNR, CDR2 FQNEAQ, per germline (reference sequence). Trimming removed 4 bases from V and 7 bases from J, with 23 bases in between.

This clone was found a few times. This rearrangement joins TRBV2 to TRBJ2-1; tentative D call: TRBD1 (7 bases). This CDR3 contains 14 residues. The V gene's germline CDR1 is SNHLY and CDR2 FYNNEI. V lost 4 bases to trimming and J lost 7 bases, with 14 bases between them. CDR3 sequence (DNA): TGTGCCAGCAGTGGACAGGGCCGGGGGAATGAGCAGTTCTTC. It yields the protein CASSGQGRGNEQFF.

The chain has TRBV18 and TRBJ2-7; TRBD1 or TRBD2 may be the D gene (5 bases each). Germline CDR1 and CDR2: KGHSH and LQKENI. The CDR3 extends over 15 amino acids. V was shortened by 1 base and J by 2 bases, with 12 bases between the two germline ends. The CDR3 here is CASSPLGTTAYEQYF. The DNA for the CDR3 is TGTGCCAGCTCACCACTAGGGACGACCGCCTACGAGCAGTACTTC.

This clone came up a few times. The J gene is TRBJ2-1, the V gene TRBV4-3; D not certain. Germline CDR1 and CDR2: LGHNA and YSLEER. V lost 3 bases, J lost 6 bases, and 15 bases lay in between. The CDR3 loop spans 15 amino acids. The CDR3 loop reads CASSHMSSERNEQFF. For the CDR3, the DNA is TGCGCCAGCAGCCATATGAGCAGCGAACGCAATGAGCAGTTCTTC.

The rearrangement joins TRBV28 to TRBJ1-3, with D possibly matching TRBD1 (5 bases). The CDR3 totals 16 residues. The germline V and J ends were trimmed by 3 bases and 3 bases, with 15 bases remaining between them. Germline-derived CDR1 and CDR2 are MDHEN and SYDVKM. CDR3 coding DNA: TGTGCCAGCAGTTTCCCCTTGCAGGGCGGTGGAAACACCATATATTTT. As protein: CASSFPLQGGGNTIYF.

V and J are TRBV5-1 and TRBJ2-7; 8 bases line up with TRBD1. Germline-derived CDR1 and CDR2 are SGHRS and YFSETQ. With V trimmed by 2 bases and J by 5 bases, 6 bases remained unmatched. This CDR3 region has 14 residues. The CDR3 region has the DNA TGCGCCAGCAGCTTTACGGACAGGGTCGACGAGCAGTACTTC. Residues: CASSFTDRVDEQYF.

The V call is TRBV7-2, the J call TRBJ1-2, with a weak D call TRBD1 (5 bases). The CDR3 is 13 residues long. Germline V lookup: CDR1 SGHTA, CDR2 FQGNSA. The germline V and J ends were trimmed by 1 base and 8 bases, with 11 bases remaining between them. The CDR3 loop is CASSLGAAGGYTF. The CDR3 nucleotides are TGTGCCAGCAGCTTAGGGGCGGCAGGGGGCTACACCTTC.

This clone appeared a few times. This chain connects TRBV5-4 to TRBJ2-1, with D perhaps matching TRBD1 (5 bases). The CDR3 length is 15 residues. Trimming pared 4 bases from V and 4 bases from J, leaving 15 bases between. CDR1 is SGHNT and CDR2 is YYREEE in the germline V gene (reference sequence). The CDR3 sequence is CASSRINTGYNEQFF. Here the CDR3 DNA reads TGTGCCAGCAGCCGGATTAACACAGGTTACAATGAGCAGTTCTTC.

Of note for this clone: The sample carries other DNA sequences with the same CDR3. The V gene is TRBV27, the J gene TRBJ2-5, with D perhaps assigned TRBD1 or TRBD2 (6 bases each). The CDR3 runs 13 residues. The V end lost 6 bases, the J end lost 2 bases, and 10 bases lay between the germline ends. In germline, CDR1 is MNHEY, CDR2 SMNVEV (reference sequence). The CDR3 region has the DNA TGTGCCAGCAGACGAGGGGGGCAAGAGACCCAGTACTTC. As protein: CASRRGGQETQYF.

The chain uses TRBV29-1 and TRBJ1-2, with unresolved D. Germline V gives CDR1 SQVTM, CDR2 ANQGSEA. V was clipped by 7 bases and J by 6 bases, with 15 bases between them. This CDR3 region has 12 residues. CDR3 region: CSGERVQDGYTF. The CDR3 DNA is TGCAGCGGGGAGAGGGTTCAGGATGGCTACACCTTC. The entire variable domain, with the rest obtained from reference TRBV29-1 and TRBJ1-2, is as follows: SAVISQKPSRDICQRGTSLTIQCQVDSQVTMMFWYRQQPGQSLTLIATANQGSEATYESGFVIDKFPISRPNLTFSTLTVSNMSPEDSSIYLCSGERVQDGYTFGSGTRLTVV.

This clone turned up a few times. The identical CDR3 is also encoded by other nucleotide sequences in the sample. The chain employs TRBV7-3 and TRBJ1-1; a weak D match, TRBD1 (5 bases). The ends were cut back, 1 base at V and 6 bases at J, with 9 bases in the middle. Germline V lookup: CDR1 SGHTA, CDR2 FQGTGA. CDR3 length: 13 amino acids. The CDR3 DNA reads as TGTGCCAGCAGCTTAAAGGGGACGGCTGAAGCTTTCTTT. Amino acids: CASSLKGTAEAFF.

In this sample, this clone turned up a few times. V usage is TRBV28 and J usage is TRBJ1-4, with TRBD1 matching 8 bases. V shed 2 bases and J 3 bases; nucleotides not matched to a gene: 8. The CDR3 covers 17 residues. CDR1 and CDR2 from the germline V gene are MDHEN and SYDVKM. CDR3 residues: CASSLIQGARANEKLFF. In nucleotides, the CDR3 is TGTGCCAGCAGTTTAATTCAGGGGGCAAGGGCTAATGAAAAACTGTTTTTT.

This clone has more than one count but fewer than ten. This sequence joins TRBV7-9 and TRBJ1-3; D is undetermined. Germline assignment: CDR1 SEHNR and CDR2 FQNEAQ (reference sequence). V was clipped by 3 bases and J by 0 bases, with 12 bases between them. This CDR3 is 16 amino acids long. DNA of the CDR3: TGTGCCAGCAGCTTGGGCAGTCCCTACTCTGGAAACACCATATATTTT. Its translation is CASSLGSPYSGNTIYF.